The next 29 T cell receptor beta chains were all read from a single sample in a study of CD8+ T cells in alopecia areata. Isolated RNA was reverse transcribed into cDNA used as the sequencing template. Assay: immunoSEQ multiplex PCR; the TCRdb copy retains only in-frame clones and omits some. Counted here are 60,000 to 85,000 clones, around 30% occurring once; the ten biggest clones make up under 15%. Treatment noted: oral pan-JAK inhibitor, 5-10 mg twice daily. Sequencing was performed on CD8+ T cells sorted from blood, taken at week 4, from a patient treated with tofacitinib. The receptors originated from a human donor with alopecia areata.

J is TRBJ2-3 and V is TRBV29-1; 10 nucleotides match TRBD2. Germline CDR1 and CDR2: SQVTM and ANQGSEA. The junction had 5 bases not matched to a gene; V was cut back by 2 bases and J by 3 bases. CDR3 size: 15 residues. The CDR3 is CSVELAGVGTDTQYF. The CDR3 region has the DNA TGCAGCGTTGAACTAGCGGGAGTTGGGACAGATACGCAGTATTTT.

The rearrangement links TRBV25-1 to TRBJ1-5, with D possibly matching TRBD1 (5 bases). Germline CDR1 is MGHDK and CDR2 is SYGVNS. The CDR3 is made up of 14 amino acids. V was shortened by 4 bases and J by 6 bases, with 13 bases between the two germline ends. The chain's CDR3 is CASSGSRVSQPQHF. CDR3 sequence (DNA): TGTGCCAGCAGTGGGTCCAGGGTCAGTCAGCCCCAGCATTTT. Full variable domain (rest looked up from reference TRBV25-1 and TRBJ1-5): EADIYQTPRYLVIGTGKKITLECSQTMGHDKMYWYQQDPGMELHLIHYSYGVNSTEKGDLSSESTVSRIRTEHFPLTLESARPSHTSQYLCASSGSRVSQPQHFGDGTRLSIL.

CDR3 DNA: TGTGCCAGTTCGGTGGGCAGGGGTAATCAGCCCCAGCATTTT. This gives the protein CASSVGRGNQPQHF. The chain has TRBV6-5 and TRBJ1-5, with D perhaps TRBD1 (6 bases). V was trimmed by 9 bases and J by 4 bases, leaving 16 bases between them. Germline V lookup: CDR1 MNHEY, CDR2 SVGAGI. The CDR3 loop spans 14 amino acids.

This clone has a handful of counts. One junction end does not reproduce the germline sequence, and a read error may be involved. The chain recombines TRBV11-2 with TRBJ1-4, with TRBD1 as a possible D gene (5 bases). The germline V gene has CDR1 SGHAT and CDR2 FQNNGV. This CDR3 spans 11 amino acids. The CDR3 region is CASSTGTLTGF. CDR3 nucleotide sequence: TGTGCCAGCAGCACCGGGACTCTAACGGGTTTT.

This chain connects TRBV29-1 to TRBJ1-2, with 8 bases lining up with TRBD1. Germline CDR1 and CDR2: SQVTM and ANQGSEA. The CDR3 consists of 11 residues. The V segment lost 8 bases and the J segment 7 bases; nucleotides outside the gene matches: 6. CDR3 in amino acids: CSFRGLGGYTF. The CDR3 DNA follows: TGCAGCTTCAGGGGGCTGGGTGGCTACACCTTC.

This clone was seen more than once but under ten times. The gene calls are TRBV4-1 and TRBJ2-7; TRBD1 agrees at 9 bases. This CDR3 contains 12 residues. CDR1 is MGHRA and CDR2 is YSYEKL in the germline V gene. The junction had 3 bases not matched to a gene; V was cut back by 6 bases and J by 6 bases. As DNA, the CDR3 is TGCGCCAGCAGTGGGACAGGGCGCGAGCAGTACTTC. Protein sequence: CASSGTGREQYF.

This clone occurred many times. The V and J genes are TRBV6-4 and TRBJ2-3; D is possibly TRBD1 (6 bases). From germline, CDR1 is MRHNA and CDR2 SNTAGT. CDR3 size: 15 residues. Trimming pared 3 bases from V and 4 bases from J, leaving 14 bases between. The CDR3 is CASSEQGGVPDTQYF. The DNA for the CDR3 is TGTGCCAGCAGTGAACAAGGGGGAGTCCCAGATACGCAGTATTTT.

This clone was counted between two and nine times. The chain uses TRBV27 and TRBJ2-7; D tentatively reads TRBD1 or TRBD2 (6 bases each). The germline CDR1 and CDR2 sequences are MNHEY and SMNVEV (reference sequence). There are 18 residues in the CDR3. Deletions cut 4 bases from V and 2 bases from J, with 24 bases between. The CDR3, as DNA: TGTGCCAGCAGTTCCAGGGGAGGAGAGACCCGCCTACCCTACGAGCAGTACTTC. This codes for CASSSRGGETRLPYEQYF.

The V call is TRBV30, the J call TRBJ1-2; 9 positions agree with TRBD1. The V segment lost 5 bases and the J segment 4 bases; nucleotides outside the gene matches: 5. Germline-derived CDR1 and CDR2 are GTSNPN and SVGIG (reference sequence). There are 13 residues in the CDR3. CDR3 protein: CAWGPTGGYGYTF. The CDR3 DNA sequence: TGTGCCTGGGGCCCGACAGGGGGCTATGGCTACACCTTC.

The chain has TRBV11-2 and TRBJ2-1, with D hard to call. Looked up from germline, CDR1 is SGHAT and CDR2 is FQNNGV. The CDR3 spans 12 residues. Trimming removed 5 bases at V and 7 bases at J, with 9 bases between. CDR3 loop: CASSLVGNEQFF. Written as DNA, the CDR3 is TGTGCCAGCAGCCTTGTAGGAAATGAGCAGTTCTTC. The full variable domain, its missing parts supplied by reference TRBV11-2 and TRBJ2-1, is EAGVAQSPRYKIIEKRQSVAFWCNPISGHATLYWYQQILGQGPKLLIQFQNNGVVDDSQLPKDRFSAERLKGVDSTLKIQPAKLEDSAVYLCASSLVGNEQFFGPGTRLTVL.

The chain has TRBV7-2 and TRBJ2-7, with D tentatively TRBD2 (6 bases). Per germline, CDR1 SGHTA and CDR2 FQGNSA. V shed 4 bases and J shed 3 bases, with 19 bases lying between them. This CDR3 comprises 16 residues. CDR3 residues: CASSSREVGVDYEQYF. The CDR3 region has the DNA TGTGCCAGCAGCTCAAGGGAGGTAGGGGTGGACTACGAGCAGTACTTC.

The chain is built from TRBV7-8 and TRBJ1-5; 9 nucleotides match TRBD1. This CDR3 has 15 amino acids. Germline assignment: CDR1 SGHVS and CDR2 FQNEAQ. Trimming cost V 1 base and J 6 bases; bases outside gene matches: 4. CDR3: CASSLGRTGVQPQHF. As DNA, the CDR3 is TGTGCCAGCAGCTTAGGCCGGACAGGGGTTCAGCCCCAGCATTTT. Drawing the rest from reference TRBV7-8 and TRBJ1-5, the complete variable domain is GAGVSQSPRYKVAKRGQDVALRCDPISGHVSLFWYQQALGQGPEFLTYFQNEAQLDKSGLPSDRFFAERPEGSVSTLKIQRTQQEDSAVYLCASSLGRTGVQPQHFGDGTRLSIL.

CDR3 amino acids: CASSTDYGLNQPQHF. The CDR3, as DNA: TGTGCCAGTAGTACAGACTACGGACTCAATCAGCCCCAGCATTTT. The chain links TRBV19 to TRBJ1-5, with D hard to call. This CDR3 contains 15 residues. The germline V gene encodes CDR1 LNHDA and CDR2 SQIVND (reference sequence). V lost 4 bases to trimming and J lost 3 bases, with 13 bases between them.

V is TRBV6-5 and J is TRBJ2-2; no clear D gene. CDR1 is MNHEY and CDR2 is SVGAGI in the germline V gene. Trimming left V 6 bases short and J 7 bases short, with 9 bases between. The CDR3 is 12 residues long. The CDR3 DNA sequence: TGTGCCAGCAGACGGACGGACGGGGAGCTGTTTTTT. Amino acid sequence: CASRRTDGELFF.

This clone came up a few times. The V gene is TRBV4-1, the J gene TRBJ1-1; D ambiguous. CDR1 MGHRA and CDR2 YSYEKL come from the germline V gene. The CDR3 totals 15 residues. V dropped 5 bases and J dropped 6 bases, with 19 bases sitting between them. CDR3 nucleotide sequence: TGCGCCAGCAGCTTGGTCCCGGGGAGGAATTCTGAAGCTTTCTTT. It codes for CASSLVPGRNSEAFF.

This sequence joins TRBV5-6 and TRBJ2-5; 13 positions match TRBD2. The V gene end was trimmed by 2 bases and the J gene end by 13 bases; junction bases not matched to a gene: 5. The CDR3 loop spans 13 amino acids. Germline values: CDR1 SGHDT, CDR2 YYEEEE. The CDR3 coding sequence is TGTGCCAGCAGCTTAGGGACTAGCGGGAATCCGTACTTC. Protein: CASSLGTSGNPYF.

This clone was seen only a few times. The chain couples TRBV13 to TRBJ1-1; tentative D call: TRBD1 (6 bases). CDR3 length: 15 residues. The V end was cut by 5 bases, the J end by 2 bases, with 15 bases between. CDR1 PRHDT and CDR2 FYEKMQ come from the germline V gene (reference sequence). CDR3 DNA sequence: TGTGCCAGCAGCACGGGACAAGGTATCAACACTGAAGCTTTCTTT. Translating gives CASSTGQGINTEAFF. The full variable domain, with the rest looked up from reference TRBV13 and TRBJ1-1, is AAGVIQSPRHLIKEKRETATLKCYPIPRHDTVYWYQQGPGQDPQFLISFYEKMQSDKGSIPDRFSAQQFSDYHSELNMSSLELGDSALYFCASSTGQGINTEAFFGQGTRLTVV.

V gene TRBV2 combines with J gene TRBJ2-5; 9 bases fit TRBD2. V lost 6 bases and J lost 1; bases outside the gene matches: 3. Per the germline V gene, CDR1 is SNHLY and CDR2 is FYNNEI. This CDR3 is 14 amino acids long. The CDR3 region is CASSPTSGQETQYF. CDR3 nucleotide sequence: TGTGCCAGCAGCCCGACTAGCGGCCAAGAGACCCAGTACTTC.

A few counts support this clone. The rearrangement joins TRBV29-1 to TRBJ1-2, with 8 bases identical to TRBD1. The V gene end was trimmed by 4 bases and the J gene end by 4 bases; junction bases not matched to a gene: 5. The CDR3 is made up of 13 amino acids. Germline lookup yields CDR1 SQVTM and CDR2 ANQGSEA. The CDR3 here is CSVGTGGPYGYTF. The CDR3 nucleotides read TGCAGCGTTGGCACAGGGGGTCCCTATGGCTACACCTTC.

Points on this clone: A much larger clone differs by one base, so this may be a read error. CDR3 residues: CASSFASSYEQYF. Here the CDR3 DNA reads TGTGCCAGCAGTTTTGCCAGCTCCTACGAGCAGTACTTC. The V gene is TRBV7-9, the J gene TRBJ2-7; D uncertain. Trimming took off 6 bases at V and 0 bases at J, with 9 bases between the two ends. The CDR3 is made up of 13 amino acids. Germline CDR1 SEHNR, CDR2 FQNEAQ (reference sequence).

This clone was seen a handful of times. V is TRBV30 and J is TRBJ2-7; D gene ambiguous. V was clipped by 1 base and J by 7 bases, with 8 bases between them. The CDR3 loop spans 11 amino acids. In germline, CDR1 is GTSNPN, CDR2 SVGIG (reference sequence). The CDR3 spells CAWSAAVEQYF. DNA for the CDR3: TGTGCCTGGAGTGCCGCCGTGGAGCAGTACTTC. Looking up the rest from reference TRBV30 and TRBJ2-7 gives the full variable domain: SQTIHQWPATLVQPVGSPLSLECTVEGTSNPNLYWYRQAAGRGLQLLFYSVGIGQISSEVPQNLSASRPQDRQFILSSKKLLLSDSGFYLCAWSAAVEQYFGPGTRLTVT.

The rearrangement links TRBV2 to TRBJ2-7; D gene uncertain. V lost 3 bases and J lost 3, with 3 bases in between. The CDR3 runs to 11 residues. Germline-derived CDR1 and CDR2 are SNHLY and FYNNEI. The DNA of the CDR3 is TGTGCCAGCAGTGACAGCTACGAGCAGTACTTC. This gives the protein CASSDSYEQYF.

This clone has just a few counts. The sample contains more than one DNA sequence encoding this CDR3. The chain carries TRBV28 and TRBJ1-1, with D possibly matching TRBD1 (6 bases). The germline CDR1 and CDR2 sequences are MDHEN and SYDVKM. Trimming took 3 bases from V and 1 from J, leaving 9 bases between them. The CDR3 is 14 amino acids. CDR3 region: CASSLGHRNTEAFF. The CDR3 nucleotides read TGTGCCAGCAGTTTGGGACACCGGAACACTGAAGCTTTCTTT.

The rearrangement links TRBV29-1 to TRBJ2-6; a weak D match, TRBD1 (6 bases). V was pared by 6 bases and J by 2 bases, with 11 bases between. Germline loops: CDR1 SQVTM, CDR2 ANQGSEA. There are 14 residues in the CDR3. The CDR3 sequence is CSVAGVAGANVLTF. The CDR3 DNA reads TGCAGCGTGGCAGGGGTTGCTGGGGCCAACGTCCTGACTTTC.

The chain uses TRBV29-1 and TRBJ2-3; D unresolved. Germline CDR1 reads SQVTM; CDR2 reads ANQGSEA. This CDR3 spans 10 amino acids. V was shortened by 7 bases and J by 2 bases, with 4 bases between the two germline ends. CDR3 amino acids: CSAVTDTQYF. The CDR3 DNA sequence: TGCAGCGCCGTCACAGATACGCAGTATTTT.

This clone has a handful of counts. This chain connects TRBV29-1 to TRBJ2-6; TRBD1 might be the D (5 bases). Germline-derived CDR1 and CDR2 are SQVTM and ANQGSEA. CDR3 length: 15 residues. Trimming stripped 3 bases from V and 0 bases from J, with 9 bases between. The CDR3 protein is CSVEDTVSGANVLTF. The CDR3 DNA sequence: TGCAGCGTTGAGGACACAGTCTCTGGGGCCAACGTCCTGACTTTC.

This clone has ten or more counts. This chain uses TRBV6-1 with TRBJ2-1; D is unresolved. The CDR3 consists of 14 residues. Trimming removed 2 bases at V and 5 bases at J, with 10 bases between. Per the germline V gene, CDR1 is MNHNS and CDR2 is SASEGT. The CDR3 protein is CASSEWFRNNEQFF. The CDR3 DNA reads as TGTGCCAGCAGTGAATGGTTCAGGAACAATGAGCAGTTCTTC.

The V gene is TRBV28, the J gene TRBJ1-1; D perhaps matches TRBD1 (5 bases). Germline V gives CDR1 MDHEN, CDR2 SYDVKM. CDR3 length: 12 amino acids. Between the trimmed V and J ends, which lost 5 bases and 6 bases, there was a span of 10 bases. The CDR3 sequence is CASSPGSPEAFF. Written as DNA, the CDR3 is TGTGCCAGCAGTCCAGGGTCACCTGAAGCTTTCTTT.

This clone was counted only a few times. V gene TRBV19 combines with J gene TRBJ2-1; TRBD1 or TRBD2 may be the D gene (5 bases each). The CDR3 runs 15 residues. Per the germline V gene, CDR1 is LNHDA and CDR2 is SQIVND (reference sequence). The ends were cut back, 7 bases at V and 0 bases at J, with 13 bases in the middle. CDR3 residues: CASTVGTSSYNEQFF. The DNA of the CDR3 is TGTGCCAGTACGGTAGGGACGAGCTCCTACAATGAGCAGTTCTTC.